The present entry profiles one TCR beta chain with its context. What it recognizes is unknown. These data belong to a study of T cell repertoires in cytomegalovirus infection. From the reads, TCRdb called clonotypes with MiXCR, one entry per CDR3 protein. The sample carries under 250,000 distinct CDR3 sequences, about 12% recorded once. Germline CDR1 reads SNHLY; CDR2 reads FYNNEI. V dropped 10 bases and J dropped 4 bases, with 16 bases sitting between them. The CDR3 loop spans 13 amino acids. General study points: Clonotype analysis showed dominance of the ex vivo response by HLA-C-restricted CMV-specific TCR beta clonotypes. Cumulative public TCR beta family frequency identified CMV carriers with the relevant HLA.

The TCR originated in a human donor in good health (CMV status not recorded). Some clones in this sample may be carry-over from other donors' samples. J is TRBJ1-1 and V is TRBV2, with D perhaps matching TRBD1 (5 bases). Sequencing was performed on PBMCs. DNA for the CDR3: TGTGCCATCCGACCCACAGGCCCCACTGAAGCTTTCTTT. Protein sequence: CAIRPTGPTEAFF.